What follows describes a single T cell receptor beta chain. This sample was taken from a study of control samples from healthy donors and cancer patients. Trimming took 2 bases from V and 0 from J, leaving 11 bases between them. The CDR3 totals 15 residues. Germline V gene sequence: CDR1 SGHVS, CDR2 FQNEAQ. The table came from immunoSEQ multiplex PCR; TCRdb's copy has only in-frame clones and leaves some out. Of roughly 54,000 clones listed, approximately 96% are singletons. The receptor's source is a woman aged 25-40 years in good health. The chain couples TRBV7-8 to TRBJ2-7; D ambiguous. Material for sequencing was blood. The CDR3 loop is CASSLFLQASYEQYF. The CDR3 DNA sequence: TGTGCCAGCAGCTTATTCCTGCAAGCCTCCTACGAGCAGTACTTC.